One and the same sample provided the 12 T cell receptor beta chains below, sequenced in a study of blood T cell repertoires in COVID-19. TCRdb's table, derived via immunoSEQ multiplex PCR, lists solely in-frame clones and lacks some. The sample holds nearly 250,000 clones; 70% to 90% are singletons and the top ten take 0.87%. Sequencing was carried out using PBMCs or T cells enriched from blood (not recorded which). These receptors were obtained from a man in his fifties who had been exposed to COVID-19.

The chain carries TRBV10-3 and TRBJ1-2; D not certain. This CDR3 region has 14 residues. Trimming removed 1 base from V and 2 bases from J, with 8 bases in between. Germline V CDR1 and CDR2: ENHRY, SYGVKD. CDR3 DNA sequence: TGTGCCATCAGTGAGTTTCAGATCAACTATGGCTACACCTTC. Amino acids: CAISEFQINYGYTF.

The chain links TRBV15 to TRBJ2-3; the D is unclear. CDR1 is LNHNV, CDR2 YYDKDF, per germline (reference sequence). Between the trimmed V and J ends, which lost 0 bases and 0 bases, there was a span of 7 bases. The CDR3 sequence is 15 residues long. CDR3 in amino acids: CATSRDRSSTDTQYF. The CDR3 nucleotides are TGTGCCACCAGCAGAGACAGATCTAGCACAGATACGCAGTATTTT.

The rearrangement joins TRBV18 to TRBJ2-6, with TRBD1 identical over 9 bases. Germline trimming cut 1 base from V and 0 bases from J; bases unmatched to any gene: 4. The CDR3 sequence is 18 residues long. In germline, CDR1 is KGHSH, CDR2 LQKENI. CDR3 residues: CASSPRGTGPSGANVLTF. The CDR3 nucleotides are TGTGCCAGCTCACCACGGGGGACAGGGCCCTCTGGGGCCAACGTCCTGACTTTC. The variable domain in full, with the rest retrieved from reference TRBV18 and TRBJ2-6, is NAGVMQNPRHLVRRRGQEARLRCSPMKGHSHVYWYRQLPEEGLKFMVYLQKENIIDESGMPKERFSAEFPKEGPSILRIQQVVRGDSAAYFCASSPRGTGPSGANVLTFGAGSRLTVL.

This clone was found a few times. The V gene is TRBV5-6, the J gene TRBJ1-2; weak D call: TRBD1 (5 bases). V dropped 6 bases and J dropped 3 bases, with 12 bases sitting between them. The germline gives CDR1 SGHDT, CDR2 YYEEEE. This CDR3 is 13 amino acids long. The DNA for the CDR3 is TGTGCCAGCACCCGACGGGGGTACTATGGCTACACCTTC. It codes for CASTRRGYYGYTF.

The chain combines TRBV2 with TRBJ1-5; tentatively, D is TRBD1 (6 bases). The ends were cut back, 6 bases at V and 4 bases at J, with 7 bases in the middle. Per the germline V gene, CDR1 is SNHLY and CDR2 is FYNNEI. The CDR3 totals 12 residues. CDR3 in DNA: TGTGCCAGCAGGGGGGCTAATCAGCCCCAGCATTTT. This encodes CASRGANQPQHF.

This clone was counted a few times. The chain joins TRBV18 to TRBJ1-1; 8 bases agree with TRBD1. There are 14 residues in the CDR3. The germline V gene has CDR1 KGHSH and CDR2 LQKENI. V gave up 5 bases and J gave up 4 bases; unmatched junction bases: 6. The CDR3 DNA is TGTGCCAGCTCATTAACAGGGGGATTCACTGAAGCTTTCTTT. It specifies CASSLTGGFTEAFF. Full variable domain (missing parts from reference TRBV18 and TRBJ1-1): NAGVMQNPRHLVRRRGQEARLRCSPMKGHSHVYWYRQLPEEGLKFMVYLQKENIIDESGMPKERFSAEFPKEGPSILRIQQVVRGDSAAYFCASSLTGGFTEAFFGQGTRLTVV.

V gene TRBV28 combines with J gene TRBJ1-2; 11 nucleotides agree with TRBD1. Germline CDR1 and CDR2: MDHEN and SYDVKM. CDR3 length: 15 amino acids. Germline trimming cut 3 bases from V and 6 bases from J; bases unmatched to any gene: 6. CDR3: CASSFGDRGTNGYTF. The DNA for the CDR3 is TGTGCCAGCAGTTTTGGGGACAGGGGGACCAATGGCTACACCTTC.

The chain has TRBV2 and TRBJ1-5; a possible D gene is TRBD1 (6 bases). Trimming shortened V by 3 bases and J by 7 bases, and 7 bases separated the two germline ends. Germline V gives CDR1 SNHLY, CDR2 FYNNEI. This CDR3 comprises 12 residues. The CDR3, as DNA: TGTGCCAGCAGTGATAGGGGGCAGCCCCAGCATTTT. It codes for CASSDRGQPQHF.

The gene calls are TRBV5-6 and TRBJ1-4, with 12 bases identical to TRBD1. Germline V gene sequence: CDR1 SGHDT, CDR2 YYEEEE. With 3 bases clipped from V and 8 bases from J, the junction kept 5 bases outside the gene matches. The CDR3 totals 15 residues. The CDR3 here is CASSSRDRGREKLFF. DNA for the CDR3: TGTGCCAGCAGCTCCCGGGACAGGGGGCGAGAAAAACTGTTTTTT. Variable domain in full (rest from reference TRBV5-6 and TRBJ1-4): DAGVTQSPTHLIKTRGQQVTLRCSPKSGHDTVSWYQQALGQGPQFIFQYYEEEERQRGNFPDRFSGHQFPNYSSELNVNALLLGDSALYLCASSSRDRGREKLFFGSGTQLSVL.

As for this clone: A junction boundary mismatches the germline segment, possibly from a read error. V gene TRBV7-7 combines with J gene TRBJ2-2; 8 bases match TRBD2. Germline lookup yields CDR1 SSHAT and CDR2 FNYEAQ (reference sequence). The CDR3 spans 15 residues. CDR3 nucleotides: TGTGCTAGCAGCTTAAAAACTAGCGGCACCGGGGAGCTGTTTTTT. Protein sequence: CASSLKTSGTGELFF. The entire variable domain, with the rest obtained from reference TRBV7-7 and TRBJ2-2, is as follows: GAGVSQSPRYKVTKRGQDVTLRCDPISSHATLYWYQQALGQGPEFLTYFNYEAQPDKSGLPSDRFSAERPEGSISTLTIQRTEQRDSAMYRCASSLKTSGTGELFFGEGSRLTVL.

This clone turned up a few times. The chain is built from TRBV19 and TRBJ1-2, with 11 bases matching TRBD1. The CDR3 is made up of 17 amino acids. The J segment lost 5 bases and the V segment lost 4 bases, leaving 12 bases of the junction unmatched. Germline V CDR1 and CDR2: LNHDA, SQIVND (reference sequence). CDR3 DNA: TGTGCCAGTAGTACGACTGGACAGGGGGCGAACTTTTATGGCTACACCTTC. Its protein is CASSTTGQGANFYGYTF.

The rearrangement joins TRBV28 to TRBJ1-5; perhaps TRBD1 as D (6 bases). Deletions cut 8 bases from V and 0 bases from J, with 17 bases between. The CDR3 length is 16 residues. The germline gives CDR1 MDHEN, CDR2 SYDVKM. The CDR3 bases are TGTGCCAGCCAAAGGAACAGGGTTTATAGCAATCAGCCCCAGCATTTT. It codes for CASQRNRVYSNQPQHF.